A selection of T cell receptor beta chains follows, all from one sample in a study of blood T cells in healthy people across ages. TCRdb ran MiXCR on the 5' RACE reads and lists one entry per CDR3 protein. This sample has under 1,100,000 distinct CDR3 sequences, with approximately 25% found just once. The same data also contributed to another study, on T cells of mothers and their children.

Source material: blood. The receptors were gathered from a girl aged 2 to 9 in good health. The CDR3 runs from the conserved cysteine through the conserved F or W. Each record gives: CDR3 length, D gene, J gene, clone size, V gene, CDR3 protein, CDR3 DNA. The D gene is left open where the match is weak. Expanded clones are given a class, and other clones once, few, many or no size at all.

>11|-|TRBJ2-5|many|TRBV6-2/TRBV6-3
CASSWAETQYF
TGTGCCAGCAGCTGGGCAGAGACCCAGTACTTC
>13|-|TRBJ2-5|-|TRBV20-1
CSDRLRGMNEQYF
TGCAGTGATAGGCTCCGGGGGATGAATGAGCAGTACTTC
>12|-|TRBJ2-1|few|TRBV2
CASWIDRDEQFF
TGTGCCAGCTGGATCGATAGAGATGAGCAGTTCTTC
>15|TRBD2|TRBJ2-2|-|TRBV28
CASSLSASGTGELFF
TGTGCCAGCAGTTTATCCGCTAGCGGGACCGGGGAGCTGTTTTTT
>15|-|TRBJ2-2|few|TRBV11-2
CASSPIGGNTGELFF
TGTGCCAGCAGCCCAATTGGGGGAAACACCGGGGAGCTGTTTTTT
>15|-|TRBJ2-6|-|TRBV4-1
CASSHPPTGANVLTF
TGCGCCAGCAGCCACCCCCCAACTGGGGCCAACGTCCTGACTTTC
>14|TRBD2|TRBJ2-1|few|TRBV7-9
CASSSGLRGRVQFF
TGTGCCAGCAGCTCCGGACTCCGCGGGAGGGTGCAGTTCTTT
>15|-|TRBJ2-5|many|TRBV11-3
CASSLGGGRSETQYF
TGTGCCAGCAGCTTGGGGGGGGGCCGGTCGGAGACCCAGTACTTC
>14|-|TRBJ2-1|few|TRBV28
CASIPSQPLPEQFF
TGTGCCAGCATTCCTTCCCAACCACTACCTGAGCAGTTCTTC
>14|TRBD1|TRBJ1-1|-|TRBV7-2
CALRDRGGNTEAFF
TGTGCCCTTCGGGACAGGGGGGGGAACACTGAAGCTTTCTTT
>14|TRBD2|TRBJ2-7|-|TRBV20-1
CSARDEAGTYEQYF
TGCAGTGCTAGAGACGAAGCGGGAACCTACGAGCAGTACTTC
>13|-|TRBJ1-3|few|TRBV12-3/TRBV12-4
CASVRGVGNTIYF
TGTGCCAGCGTACGGGGGGTCGGAAACACCATATATTTT
>16|-|TRBJ2-3|-|TRBV7-8
CASSLGTSLVTDTQYF
TGTGCCAGCAGCTTAGGGACATCTCTGGTCACAGATACGCAGTATTTT
>14|-|TRBJ2-5|few|TRBV28
CASSAEGRWETQYF
TGTGCCAGCAGCGCGGAGGGCCGGTGGGAGACCCAGTACTTC
>15|-|TRBJ2-3|-|TRBV6-6
CASSYRVSPTDTQYF
TGTGCCAGCAGTTACCGTGTATCTCCCACAGATACGCAGTATTTT
>15|-|TRBJ2-7|-|TRBV7-2
CASSLGVGEVAEQYF
TGTGCCAGCAGCTTAGGGGTGGGGGAGGTGGCCGAGCAGTACTTC
>15|-|TRBJ2-1|-|TRBV7-2
CASSLGIQGSSEQFF
TGTGCCAGCAGCTTAGGGATACAGGGATCAAGTGAGCAGTTCTTC
>14|-|TRBJ2-1|few|TRBV7-3
CASSPVGLLNEQFF
TGTGCCAGCAGCCCGGTCGGTCTACTGAATGAGCAGTTCTTC
>14|TRBD1|TRBJ1-5|few|TRBV20-1
CSAGDRASNQPQHF
TGCAGTGCTGGAGACAGGGCGAGCAATCAGCCCCAGCATTTT
>12|TRBD1|TRBJ2-3|-|TRBV12-3/TRBV12-4
CASDRGKDTQYF
TGTGCCAGCGACAGGGGCAAAGATACGCAGTATTTT
>13|-|TRBJ2-2|-|TRBV2
CASSPLFTGELFF
TGTGCCAGCTCCCCCCTATTCACCGGGGAGCTGTTTTTT
>13|-|TRBJ2-1|-|TRBV19
CASSIGRYNEQFF
TGTGCCAGTAGTATCGGGCGGTACAATGAGCAGTTCTTC
>16|-|TRBJ2-5|-|TRBV5-1
CASSLGLETVQETQYF
TGCGCCAGCAGCTTGGGTCTGGAGACAGTTCAAGAGACCCAGTACTTC
>13|-|TRBJ1-2|-|TRBV9
CASSAQTGYGYTF
TGTGCCAGCAGCGCACAAACAGGCTATGGCTACACCTTC
>13|TRBD1|TRBJ1-2|-|TRBV19
CASLGGLNYGYTF
TGCGCATCGCTAGGGGGCCTGAACTATGGCTACACCTTC
>14|TRBD1|TRBJ1-2|-|TRBV12-3/TRBV12-4
CASSYRDRVLGYTF
TGTGCCAGCAGTTACCGGGACAGAGTCCTGGGCTACACCTTC
>15|-|TRBJ2-1|-|TRBV5-1
CASSLDRASYNGQFF
TGCGCCAGCAGCTTGGACAGAGCGTCCTACAATGGGCAGTTCTTC
>13|-|TRBJ1-3|-|TRBV6-5
CASTGDPGNTIYF
TGTGCCAGCACGGGAGACCCTGGAAACACCATATATTTT
>15|TRBD1|TRBJ2-3|-|TRBV4-1
CASRERPGTGVKQYF
TGCGCCAGCAGAGAAAGGCCCGGGACAGGGGTTAAGCAGTATTTT
>14|-|TRBJ2-6|-|TRBV9
CASSVKAGANVLTF
TGTGCCAGCAGCGTGAAGGCTGGGGCCAACGTCCTGACTTTC
>15|-|TRBJ2-1|few|TRBV20-1
CSATVEGSSYNEQFF
TGCAGTGCTACGGTAGAGGGTAGCTCCTACAATGAGCAGTTCTTC
>18|-|TRBJ2-7|-|TRBV12-3/TRBV12-4
CASSSPQGRGYSSYEQYF
TGTGCCAGCAGTTCCCCACAAGGAAGGGGGTATAGCTCCTACGAGCAGTACTTC
>16|-|TRBJ2-5|-|TRBV25-1
CASSEFAGRGGETQYF
TGTGCCAGCAGTGAATTCGCAGGCCGTGGAGGGGAGACCCAGTACTTC
>12|TRBD2|TRBJ2-7|-|TRBV12-3/TRBV12-4
CASRAGGREQYF
TGTGCCAGCAGGGCGGGAGGACGCGAGCAGTACTTC
>15|-|TRBJ2-5|-|TRBV5-6
CASSFLGTVRETQYF
TGTGCCAGCAGCTTTTTAGGAACGGTGCGGGAGACCCAGTACTTC
>13|-|TRBJ2-7|few|TRBV28
CASRYRSAYEQYF
TGTGCCAGCAGGTACAGGAGCGCCTACGAGCAGTACTTC
>11|-|TRBJ2-1|-|TRBV12-3/TRBV12-4
CASSNLNEQFF
TGTGCCAGCAGTAATCTCAATGAGCAGTTCTTC